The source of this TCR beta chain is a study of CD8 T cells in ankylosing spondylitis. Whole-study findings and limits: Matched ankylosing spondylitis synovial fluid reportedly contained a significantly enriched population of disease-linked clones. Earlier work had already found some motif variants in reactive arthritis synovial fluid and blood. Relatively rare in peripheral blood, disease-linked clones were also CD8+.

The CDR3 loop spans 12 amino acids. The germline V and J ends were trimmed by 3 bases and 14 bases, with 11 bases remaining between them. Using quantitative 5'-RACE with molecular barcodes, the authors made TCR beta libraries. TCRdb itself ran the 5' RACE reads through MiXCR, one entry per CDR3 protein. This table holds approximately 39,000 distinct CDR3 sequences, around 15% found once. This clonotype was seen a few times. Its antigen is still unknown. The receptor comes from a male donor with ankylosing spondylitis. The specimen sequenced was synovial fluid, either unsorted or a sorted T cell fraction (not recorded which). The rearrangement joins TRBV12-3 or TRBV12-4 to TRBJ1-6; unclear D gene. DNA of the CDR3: TGTGCCAGCAGTTTTGCCTTTTTTACCCTCCACTTT. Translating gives CASSFAFFTLHF.